The 20 T cell receptor beta chains in this list originate from one sample, sequenced in a study of B cell selection in AIRE deficiency. Regulatory T cells were sorted as CD4+CD25hiCD127low/negative cells. The data were produced by immunoSEQ multiplex PCR, yet TCRdb's version contains in-frame clones alone and is incomplete. Among about 22,000 clones listed, around 90% were seen once. Sample: CD4+CD25+ Tregs sorted from PBMCs. The receptors originated from a human donor in good health.

Comment on this clone: At one end the junction does not follow the germline gene, possibly because of a read error. V and J are TRBV5-4 and TRBJ1-1, with D possibly being TRBD1 (6 bases). CDR3 length: 15 amino acids. Looked up from germline, CDR1 is SGHNT and CDR2 is YYREEE (reference sequence). The CDR3 DNA sequence: TGTGCCGGCAGAGTCTCGAGGGGGGGGGACACTGAAGCTTTCTTT. Its translation is CAGRVSRGGDTEAFF.

The chain joins TRBV5-1 to TRBJ2-1; TRBD2 matches at 7 bases. J gave up 6 bases and V 4 bases, and 4 bases lay outside the gene matches. Germline V gives CDR1 SGHRS, CDR2 YFSETQ. CDR3 length: 13 residues. The CDR3 sequence is CASSSGTLNEQFF. CDR3 in DNA: TGCGCCAGCAGCAGCGGGACCCTCAATGAGCAGTTCTTC.

A single count supports this clone. The genes are TRBV5-1 and TRBJ1-1; D unclear. Trimming stripped 5 bases from V and 0 bases from J, with 14 bases between. The CDR3 is 15 residues long. Germline CDR1 reads SGHRS; CDR2 reads YFSETQ. The CDR3 region is CASRGRANMNTEAFF. Here the CDR3 DNA reads TGCGCCAGCAGGGGTCGGGCAAACATGAACACTGAAGCTTTCTTT.

The chain couples TRBV7-2 to TRBJ2-7, with D maybe TRBD2 (5 bases). CDR1 and CDR2 (germline): SGHTA, FQGNSA. This CDR3 has 15 amino acids. Trimming took off 4 bases at V and 0 bases at J, with 13 bases between the two ends. The CDR3 reads CASSSGLTSSYEQYF. In DNA, the CDR3 is TGTGCCAGCAGCTCCGGACTGACCAGCTCCTACGAGCAGTACTTC.

The chain couples TRBV5-4 to TRBJ2-5; TRBD2 agrees at 11 bases. The CDR3 covers 16 residues. V lost 4 bases to trimming and J lost 2 bases; unmatched junction nucleotides: 7. Germline values: CDR1 SGHNT, CDR2 YYREEE (reference sequence). The CDR3 region has the DNA TGTGCCAGCAGCGGGGGACTAGCGGTTATACAAGAGACCCAGTACTTC. It encodes CASSGGLAVIQETQYF. The full variable domain, its missing parts supplied by reference TRBV5-4 and TRBJ2-5, is ETGVTQSPTHLIKTRGQQVTLRCSSQSGHNTVSWYQQALGQGPQFIFQYYREEENGRGNFPPRFSGLQFPNYSSELNVNALELDDSALYLCASSGGLAVIQETQYFGPGTRLLVL.

V and J are TRBV7-2 and TRBJ2-3, with 10 bases fitting TRBD2. Trimming took 5 bases from V and 8 from J; bases not matched to a gene: 10. The CDR3 consists of 15 residues. Germline CDR1 and CDR2: SGHTA and FQGNSA. CDR3 residues: CASSLTSGVLFTQYF. The CDR3 coding sequence is TGTGCCAGCAGCCTTACTAGCGGGGTTTTATTTACGCAGTATTTT.

The chain joins TRBV12-5 to TRBJ1-1, with a possible D match to TRBD1 (5 bases). V was trimmed by 0 bases and J by 5 bases, leaving 10 bases between them. The CDR3 runs 14 residues. Germline CDR1 reads LGHNT; CDR2 reads FRNRAP. CDR3 coding DNA: TGTGCTAGTGGTTTGGTACGTAAGGGGACTGAAGCTTTCTTT. The encoded protein is CASGLVRKGTEAFF.

The rearrangement uses TRBV18 and TRBJ2-5; D is uncertain. The V gene lost 1 base and the J gene lost 5 bases, with 8 bases spanning the gap. Germline V gene sequence: CDR1 KGHSH, CDR2 LQKENI. The CDR3 has 13 residues. The CDR3 loop is CASSPLPAETQYF. The CDR3 nucleotides are TGTGCCAGCTCACCACTCCCTGCGGAGACCCAGTACTTC.

This chain connects TRBV29-1 to TRBJ1-3; D uncertain. The CDR3 has 12 amino acids. Germline V gene data show CDR1 as SQVTM and CDR2 as ANQGSEA. Deletions cut 7 bases from V and 0 bases from J, with 7 bases between. CDR3 DNA: TGCAGCGGGGGAACCTCTGGAAACACCATATATTTT. Protein: CSGGTSGNTIYF. Based on the CDR3 plus reference TRBV29-1 and TRBJ1-3, the full variable domain is SAVISQKPSRDICQRGTSLTIQCQVDSQVTMMFWYRQQPGQSLTLIATANQGSEATYESGFVIDKFPISRPNLTFSTLTVSNMSPEDSSIYLCSGGTSGNTIYFGEGSWLTVV.

For the CDR3, the DNA is TGTGCCAGCAGCTTGGGACTAGGTTTCCACAATGAGCAGTTCTTC. As protein: CASSLGLGFHNEQFF. The rearrangement links TRBV5-4 to TRBJ2-1; the D gene is possibly TRBD2 (6 bases). V was trimmed by 0 bases and J by 5 bases, leaving 12 bases between them. CDR1 is SGHNT and CDR2 is YYREEE in the germline V gene (reference sequence). This CDR3 region has 15 residues.

The chain employs TRBV11-3 and TRBJ2-1; TRBD2 matches at 13 bases. This CDR3 spans 15 amino acids. V trimming: 3 bases; J trimming: 6 bases; junction bases outside the gene matches: 2. The V gene's germline CDR1 is SGHNT and CDR2 YENEEA. Written as DNA, the CDR3 is TGTGCCAGCAGCTTGGGACTAGCGGGGCTCAATGAGCAGTTCTTC. Translation gives CASSLGLAGLNEQFF.

The genes are TRBV5-4 and TRBJ2-7; 14 bases are shared with TRBD2. This CDR3 is 16 amino acids long. CDR1 SGHNT and CDR2 YYREEE come from the germline V gene (reference sequence). V lost 4 bases, J lost 5 bases, and 8 bases stayed unmatched. DNA for the CDR3: TGTGCCAGCAGCGGAGGGACTAGCGGGGGCCTAAACGAGCAGTACTTC. Translation gives CASSGGTSGGLNEQYF.

V usage is TRBV4-1 and J usage is TRBJ2-2, with no clear D. The V end was cut by 0 bases, the J end by 0 bases, with 11 bases between. CDR3 length equals 17 residues. Germline assignment: CDR1 MGHRA and CDR2 YSYEKL. CDR3 nucleotides: TGCGCCAGCAGCCAAGATAGTCAAGAATCGAACACCGGGGAGCTGTTTTTT. The encoded protein is CASSQDSQESNTGELFF.

The V call is TRBV19, the J call TRBJ1-5; D might be TRBD1 (6 bases). The CDR3 has 17 residues. CDR1 LNHDA and CDR2 SQIVND come from the germline V gene (reference sequence). Trimming pared 2 bases from V and 3 bases from J, leaving 17 bases between. This CDR3 reads CASSIPFGGQFNQPQHF. The CDR3 nucleotides are TGTGCCAGTAGTATACCCTTTGGCGGACAGTTCAATCAGCCCCAGCATTTT.

This chain joins TRBV10-3 and TRBJ1-3, with 10 bases that match TRBD1. Germline V gene sequence: CDR1 ENHRY, CDR2 SYGVKD. The CDR3 extends over 13 amino acids. The trim removed 7 bases at V and 5 bases at J, leaving 2 bases unmatched. For the CDR3, the DNA is TGTGCCATCAAGGGACAGGGGAGAAACACCATATATTTT. Amino acids: CAIKGQGRNTIYF.

V usage is TRBV6-1 and J usage is TRBJ2-5; 8 nucleotides line up with TRBD2. The ends lost 4 bases at V and 2 bases at J; junction bases unmatched: 9. The CDR3 has 16 residues. Germline values: CDR1 MNHNS, CDR2 SASEGT. The CDR3 DNA is TGTGCCAGCAGTGCTCTAGCGGGTCAACTTCAAGAGACCCAGTACTTC. Its translation is CASSALAGQLQETQYF.

The chain joins TRBV5-1 to TRBJ1-4, with 8 bases fitting TRBD1. The V segment lost 1 base and the J segment 4 bases; nucleotides outside the gene matches: 3. The CDR3 spans 15 residues. Germline loops: CDR1 SGHRS, CDR2 YFSETQ. CDR3 coding DNA: TGCGCCAGCAGCTTGCAGACAGGGGTTAATGAAAAACTGTTTTTT. As protein: CASSLQTGVNEKLFF.

The sample holds one count of this clone. The chain employs TRBV5-1 and TRBJ2-1; D not resolved. The CDR3 is 15 amino acids. Germline CDR1 SGHRS, CDR2 YFSETQ. V lost 6 bases, J lost 0 bases, and 13 bases lay in between. CDR3 region: CASNLGTYSYNEQFF. In DNA form, the CDR3 reads TGCGCCAGCAACCTCGGAACCTACTCCTACAATGAGCAGTTCTTC.

This chain joins TRBV5-4 and TRBJ1-2; D call uncertain. With 0 bases removed from V and 4 bases from J, the gap between germline ends came to 10 bases. Germline V gives CDR1 SGHNT, CDR2 YYREEE (reference sequence). CDR3 length equals 14 residues. The CDR3 protein is CASSLAEGFYGYTF. The CDR3, as DNA: TGTGCCAGCAGCTTGGCCGAGGGTTTCTATGGCTACACCTTC.

The CDR3 nucleotides are TGTGCCAGTAGTCCGGCTAGCGCACAAGAGACCCAGTACTTC. Encoded protein: CASSPASAQETQYF. The chain links TRBV19 to TRBJ2-5; a weak D match, TRBD2 (6 bases). Looked up from germline, CDR1 is LNHDA and CDR2 is SQIVND (reference sequence). This CDR3 has 14 amino acids. With 5 bases removed from V and 2 bases from J, the gap between germline ends came to 12 bases.